This T cell receptor beta chain was sequenced in a study of T cells after posttransplantation cyclophosphamide (dated by TCRdb to between 2015 and 2016). Concerning the study at large: The study tracked T cell repertoire reconstitution by TRB sequencing after myeloablative bone marrow transplantation using posttransplantation cyclophosphamide as GVHD prophylaxis. Public TRB sequences were queried against a database of over 3,500 sequences associated with responses to pathogens, tumor antigens, self-antigens and alloantigens. TRB sequencing was performed on blood from all 35 or so PTCy patients with 1-year posttransplant specimens. Samples from 30 to 40 PTCy-treated patients and 15 to 20 related bone marrow donors of those patients were subjected to antigen receptor sequencing. TRA and TRB clonality were tightly correlated in 10 or so samples, so subsequent TCR analyses focused on TRB only. Up to about 3 additional blood samples from 2 to 5.2 years after transplant were also TRB-sequenced in 3 patients, as was pretransplant blood from a handful of patients.

From the cysteine up to the phenylalanine, the CDR3 has a length of 14 residues. CDR3 DNA is the only sequence kept; it has 42 bases, read in frame from the first base. V is pared back by 5 bases and J by 0 bases, with 11 bases lying between the germline termini. Reading the germline V gene (reference sequence) gives CDR1 MNHEY and CDR2 SMNVEV. The treatment or condition label, read with the paper, signifies: high-dose cyclophosphamide on days +3 and +4 as single-agent GVHD prophylaxis. For conditioning, the PTCy patients got busulfan and fludarabine, then a related or unrelated marrow graft, followed by cyclophosphamide on days +3 and +4. PTCy-treated patients were drawn from a prospective multi-institutional clinical trial. Mononuclear cells from peripheral blood and bone marrow were separated by Ficoll-Hypaque density centrifugation and then cryopreserved. Paper-wide results and their limitations: The TRB repertoires of T cells infiltrating skin or the GI tract showed only limited overlap with the TRB repertoires found in blood. Donor-recipient similarity was low at 1-2 months but rose over the first year, and later blood repertoires were often dominated by donor CD8+ memory clones. Across 40 to 55 patients, TRB clonality was highly associated with recipient CMV seropositivity and CMV reactivation, and PTCy diversity was similar to diversity in CNI/methotrexate controls.

Genomic DNA was the input for TRB sequencing, which was run either with the immunoSEQ assay at survey resolution or with the hsTCRB kit. As for the authors' bioinformatics: Initial read processing used immunoSEQ software, and repertoire analyses used the LymphoSeq R package. Clonality was computed as 1 minus normalized Shannon entropy, and a Gini coefficient was also calculated for each TRB dataset. To infer phenotypes in unsorted samples, TRB sequences from sorted subsets of the recipient or donor were mapped onto the unsorted samples of the same recipient. TCRdb re-hosts the immuneACCESS table, in-frame sequences only. Its copies lack some clones; in the studies checked, an unresolved V gene accounts for under half of them, and the cause for the rest is not known. V and J calls and clone size are given by that table; D and trimming were obtained from the DNA. The sample data list more than 5,500 clones, and roughly 86% of these were observed just once. The ten largest clones capture roughly 20% of the sample.

Concerning this clone itself: Its binding antigen is unknown. Base qualities are missing; no much larger clone stands one base away.

The chain uses TRBV27 and TRBJ2-7, with TRBD2 tentatively as D gene (5 bases match). The receptor was isolated from a female patient aged 45-65 years who received an allogeneic stem cell transplant from a related donor, was CMV-positive, and had no GVHD. Once a transplant has taken place, some T cells may be donor derived. Sequenced material: PBMCs, taken after allogeneic stem cell transplant with posttransplant cyclophosphamide. The nucleotide sequence is given as TGTGCCAGCAGTCCCGGGGTGTTCTCCTACGAGCAGTACTTC. It translates as CASSPGVFSYEQYF.